The 21 T cell receptor beta chains below were found in one sample sequenced in a study of sequential checkpoint blockade in melanoma. The sample's treatment: randomized to nivolumab then ipilimumab (arm A) or the reverse (arm B). Only in-frame clones appear in the TCRdb table, and some are missing; sequencing was by immunoSEQ multiplex PCR. The sample contains about 5,700 clones, 22% of which appear only once. The specimen was tumor tissue (inferred from file names), collected from a patient given nivolumab and ipilimumab in sequence. These TCRs come from a human donor with melanoma.

The chain links TRBV19 to TRBJ1-1, with D possibly being TRBD1 (6 bases). Trimming left V 6 bases short and J 1 base short, with 9 bases between. The CDR3 runs to 13 residues. From germline, CDR1 is LNHDA and CDR2 SQIVND (reference sequence). The CDR3: CASSWTENTEAFF. The CDR3 nucleotides read TGTGCCAGTAGCTGGACAGAGAACACTGAAGCTTTCTTT.

The rearrangement links TRBV10-2 to TRBJ2-2; 11 nucleotides align to TRBD2. The V gene's germline CDR1 is WSHSY and CDR2 SAAADI. Germline trimming cut 6 bases from V and 8 bases from J; bases unmatched to any gene: 14. This CDR3 has 17 amino acids. CDR3: CASRRLAGISKTGELFF. DNA of the CDR3: TGCGCCAGCAGAAGACTAGCGGGAATTTCCAAGACGGGGGAGCTGTTTTTT.

This clone was seen more than once but under ten times. V is TRBV6-8 and J is TRBJ1-2; D possibly corresponds to TRBD1 (6 bases). CDR3 length equals 12 residues. CDR1 is MNHGY, CDR2 SAAAGT, per germline. Deletions cut 7 bases from V and 2 bases from J, with 8 bases between. The chain's CDR3 is CASKGQNYGYTF. CDR3 DNA sequence: TGTGCCAGCAAGGGACAAAACTATGGCTACACCTTC.

This clone is medium-sized by share. This chain joins TRBV9 and TRBJ2-7; D remains unclear. This CDR3 is built from 12 residues. CDR1 SGDLS and CDR2 YYNGEE come from the germline V gene. Trimming cost V 5 bases and J 7 bases, with 13 bases left between them. The CDR3 is CASSWARPEQYF. The DNA of the CDR3 is TGTGCCAGCAGTTGGGCACGTCCGGAGCAGTACTTC.

This chain connects TRBV4-1 to TRBJ1-1; tentatively, D is TRBD1 (5 bases). Trimming removed 0 bases at V and 0 bases at J, with 11 bases between. CDR3 length equals 16 residues. Germline V gene data show CDR1 as MGHRA and CDR2 as YSYEKL. DNA of the CDR3: TGCGCCAGCAGCCAAGATCGGGGGGGGATGAACACTGAAGCTTTCTTT. Amino acid sequence: CASSQDRGGMNTEAFF.

Relative to its sample, this clone is medium-sized. This rearrangement joins TRBV14 to TRBJ2-7; maybe TRBD1 (6 bases). Deletions cut 0 bases from V and 3 bases from J, with 15 bases between. Germline V gene sequence: CDR1 SGHDN, CDR2 FVKESK. This CDR3 is built from 16 residues. This CDR3 reads CASSQDGTSYFYEQYF. For the CDR3, the DNA is TGTGCCAGCAGCCAAGATGGGACATCCTATTTCTACGAGCAGTACTTC.

The chain combines TRBV5-1 with TRBJ1-1; a weak D match, TRBD1 (5 bases). The length of the CDR3 is 15 residues. Germline CDR1 SGHRS, CDR2 YFSETQ. V was cut by 0 bases and J by 1 base, with 10 bases left in between. The CDR3 is CASSLDGRENTEAFF. CDR3 nucleotide sequence: TGCGCCAGCAGCTTGGACGGCAGGGAGAACACTGAAGCTTTCTTT.

This clone was observed a few times. CDR3 protein: CASSYSEGPGEQYF. The CDR3 DNA follows: TGTGCCAGCAGTTACTCGGAAGGCCCGGGGGAGCAGTACTTC. The chain is built from TRBV6-8 and TRBJ2-7, with D perhaps matching TRBD2 (5 bases). Trimming removed 0 bases at V and 7 bases at J, with 13 bases between. Germline CDR1 is MNHGY and CDR2 is SAAAGT. This CDR3 comprises 14 residues.

The chain joins TRBV6-8 to TRBJ2-7, with D perhaps matching TRBD1 or TRBD2 (5 bases each). CDR3 length: 14 amino acids. The V end lost 6 bases, the J end lost 3 bases, and 15 bases lay between the germline ends. CDR1 and CDR2 from the germline V gene are MNHGY and SAAAGT. The CDR3 DNA reads as TGTGCCAGCAGGGGAGACGACAGATACTACGAGCAGTACTTC. It encodes CASRGDDRYYEQYF.

V is TRBV30 and J is TRBJ2-3; D possibly corresponds to TRBD2 (6 bases). CDR3 size: 16 residues. The germline gives CDR1 GTSNPN, CDR2 SVGIG (reference sequence). V was pared by 3 bases and J by 3 bases, with 19 bases between. The DNA of the CDR3 is TGTGCCTGGAGGGTCCCTCTTACTAGCAGTACAGATACGCAGTATTTT. This gives the protein CAWRVPLTSSTDTQYF.

The gene calls are TRBV18 and TRBJ2-3; D possibly corresponds to TRBD1 (6 bases). Looked up from germline, CDR1 is KGHSH and CDR2 is LQKENI. There are 15 residues in the CDR3. V lost 2 bases and J 0 bases, leaving 9 bases between the germline ends. The CDR3 bases are TGTGCCAGCTCACCAATGCAGGGGAGCACAGATACGCAGTATTTT. Residues: CASSPMQGSTDTQYF. Complete variable domain (other parts from reference TRBV18 and TRBJ2-3): NAGVMQNPRHLVRRRGQEARLRCSPMKGHSHVYWYRQLPEEGLKFMVYLQKENIIDESGMPKERFSAEFPKEGPSILRIQQVVRGDSAAYFCASSPMQGSTDTQYFGPGTRLTVL.

This chain links TRBV11-3 with TRBJ2-7; weak D call: TRBD1 (8 bases). This CDR3 comprises 15 residues. Germline loops: CDR1 SGHNT, CDR2 YENEEA. V was shortened by 3 bases and J by 2 bases, with 14 bases between the two germline ends. The DNA for the CDR3 is TGTGCCAGCAGCTTGTCACAGGGGGGGACCTACGAGCAGTACTTC. This sequence encodes CASSLSQGGTYEQYF.

This clone was picked up many times. The chain couples TRBV9 to TRBJ2-5, with 12 bases matching TRBD2. V shed 4 bases, J shed 1 base, and the junction held 5 bases outside the gene matches. The CDR3 is 16 residues long. CDR1 is SGDLS, CDR2 YYNGEE, per germline. CDR3 sequence reads: CASSPGLAGLQETQYF. CDR3 coding DNA: TGTGCCAGCAGCCCAGGACTAGCGGGGCTCCAAGAGACCCAGTACTTC.

This clone was observed a few times. The chain has TRBV11-3 and TRBJ1-6; no definite D call. Deletions cut 5 bases from V and 6 bases from J, with 23 bases between. The CDR3 consists of 18 residues. The germline V gene has CDR1 SGHNT and CDR2 YENEEA. The CDR3 bases are TGTGCCAGCAGCACCACCGAGCGAGAGGGCGGACTTAATTCACCCCTCCACTTT. Its translation is CASSTTEREGGLNSPLHF.

This clone was seen a handful of times. This sequence joins TRBV28 and TRBJ1-5; D may be TRBD1 (5 bases). Deletions cut 6 bases from V and 7 bases from J, with 13 bases between. Looked up from germline, CDR1 is MDHEN and CDR2 is SYDVKM. The length of the CDR3 is 13 residues. For the CDR3, the DNA is TGTGCCAGCAGGACCCCAGGGTGGCAGCCCCAGCATTTT. Its protein is CASRTPGWQPQHF.

This chain uses TRBV19 with TRBJ1-6; D not certain. CDR3 length equals 15 residues. From germline, CDR1 is LNHDA and CDR2 SQIVND (reference sequence). The V end was cut by 4 bases, the J end by 0 bases, with 7 bases between. DNA of the CDR3: TGTGCCAGTAGTAAAAGTAGCTCCTATAATTCACCCCTCCACTTT. Translated: CASSKSSSYNSPLHF.

This clone was found many times. The chain links TRBV11-3 to TRBJ1-4, with D possibly TRBD1 on 6 matching bases. The V and J ends lost 5 bases and 5 bases respectively, with 15 bases between them. CDR1 and CDR2 from the germline V gene are SGHNT and YENEEA. The CDR3 has 15 residues. DNA of the CDR3: TGTGCCAGCAGCAGACCCGGACAGCTCAATGAAAAACTGTTTTTT. As protein: CASSRPGQLNEKLFF.

This chain joins TRBV28 and TRBJ2-5; 8 nucleotides align to TRBD2. There are 15 residues in the CDR3. Germline CDR1 is MDHEN and CDR2 is SYDVKM. The V gene end was trimmed by 3 bases and the J gene end by 2 bases; junction bases not matched to a gene: 5. The CDR3 DNA is TGTGCCAGCAGTTTTCTGGCGGGGGGTCAAGAGACCCAGTACTTC. It yields the protein CASSFLAGGQETQYF. Combining the CDR3 with reference TRBV28 and TRBJ2-5 gives the whole variable domain DVKVTQSSRYLVKRTGEKVFLECVQDMDHENMFWYRQDPGLGLRLIYFSYDVKMKEKGDIPEGYSVSREKKERFSLILESASTNQTSMYLCASSFLAGGQETQYFGPGTRLLVL.

This chain joins TRBV29-1 and TRBJ2-7; the match to TRBD2 covers 9 bases. Germline V gene sequence: CDR1 SQVTM, CDR2 ANQGSEA. Trimming took 3 bases from V and 3 from J; bases not matched to a gene: 0. The CDR3 runs 12 residues. Here the CDR3 DNA reads TGCAGCGTTGAGACTAGCGGCTACGAGCAGTACTTC. Its protein product is CSVETSGYEQYF.

The chain combines TRBV18 with TRBJ2-7, with TRBD2 matching over 10 bases. The CDR3 runs to 16 residues. Per the germline V gene, CDR1 is KGHSH and CDR2 is LQKENI. V lost 5 bases and J lost 3; bases outside the gene matches: 10. CDR3 in amino acids: CASSDSGRSARYEQYF. The CDR3 DNA is TGTGCCAGCTCAGATAGCGGGAGGTCCGCGCGCTACGAGCAGTACTTC.

V is TRBV5-1 and J is TRBJ2-2; 10 nucleotides align to TRBD2. Trimming cost V 3 bases and J 7 bases; bases outside gene matches: 6. The germline gives CDR1 SGHRS, CDR2 YFSETQ. This CDR3 region has 15 residues. The CDR3 DNA reads as TGCGCCAGCAGCTCGGGGACTAGCGTCCTCGGGGAGCTGTTTTTT. Amino acids: CASSSGTSVLGELFF.